These 4 T cell receptor beta chains share one sample of origin, sequenced in a study of shared clonotypes between healthy human individuals. The data were produced by immunoSEQ multiplex PCR, yet TCRdb's version contains in-frame clones alone and is incomplete. There are 2.3 million or so clones in the sample; approximately 95% occur only once, and roughly 0.36% lies in the top ten. Sequenced material: naive CD4+ T cells from PBMCs. Described subset: CD45RA+ positively selected. All receptors come from a man between 18 and 29 years old in good health. Some clones in this sample may be carry-over from other donors' samples.

This CDR3 reads CASSHGQPYGYTF. The CDR3 DNA sequence: TGTGCCAGCAGCCACGGACAGCCCTATGGCTACACCTTC. This chain connects TRBV6-1 to TRBJ1-2; weak D call: TRBD1 (6 bases). The CDR3 has 13 residues. V lost 6 bases and J lost 4, with 12 bases in between. From germline, CDR1 is MNHNS and CDR2 SASEGT.

The J gene is TRBJ2-3, the V gene TRBV5-6; D possibly corresponds to TRBD1 (5 bases). The germline V and J ends were trimmed by 0 bases and 3 bases, with 11 bases remaining between them. Germline V gives CDR1 SGHDT, CDR2 YYEEEE. There are 15 residues in the CDR3. The CDR3 DNA reads TGTGCCAGCAGCTTGGTAGGGGCCGGGACAGATACGCAGTATTTT. Translated, it gives CASSLVGAGTDTQYF.

V is TRBV19 and J is TRBJ2-1; D is uncertain. CDR1 is LNHDA, CDR2 SQIVND, per germline (reference sequence). The CDR3 has 13 residues. Trimming cost V 3 bases and J 5 bases, with 8 bases left between them. CDR3 in DNA: TGTGCCAGTAGTATCGCAGACCACAATGAGCAGTTCTTC. It yields the protein CASSIADHNEQFF.

This clone was found a few times. CDR3 amino acids: CATSRQGAGQPQHF. In nucleotides, the CDR3 is TGTGCCACCAGCAGACAGGGGGCCGGTCAGCCCCAGCATTTT. The gene calls are TRBV15 and TRBJ1-5; TRBD1 matches 8 bases. The V gene end was trimmed by 2 bases and the J gene end by 6 bases; junction bases not matched to a gene: 3. CDR1 LNHNV and CDR2 YYDKDF come from the germline V gene (reference sequence). CDR3 size: 14 residues.